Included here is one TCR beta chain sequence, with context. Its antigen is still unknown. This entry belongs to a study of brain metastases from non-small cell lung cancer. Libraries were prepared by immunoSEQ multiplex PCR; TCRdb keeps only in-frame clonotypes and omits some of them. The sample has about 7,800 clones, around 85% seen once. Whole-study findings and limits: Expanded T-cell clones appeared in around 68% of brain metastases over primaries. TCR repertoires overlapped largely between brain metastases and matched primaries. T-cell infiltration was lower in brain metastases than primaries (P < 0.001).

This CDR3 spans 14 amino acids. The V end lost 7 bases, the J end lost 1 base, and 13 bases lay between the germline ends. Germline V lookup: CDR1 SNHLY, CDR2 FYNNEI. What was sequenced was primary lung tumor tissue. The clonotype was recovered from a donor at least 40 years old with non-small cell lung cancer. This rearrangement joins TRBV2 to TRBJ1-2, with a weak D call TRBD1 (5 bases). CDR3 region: CASKKTRDNYGYTF. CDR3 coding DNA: TGTGCCAGCAAAAAAACCAGGGATAACTATGGCTACACCTTC.